This TCR beta chain was recovered during a study of T-cell memory formation after mild COVID-19. V was cut by 4 bases and J by 9 bases, with 25 bases left in between. There are 17 residues in the CDR3. Germline values: CDR1 LGHNA, CDR2 YSLEER. This clonotype was seen more than once but under ten times. Its specificity is unknown. Study results and caveats: Chiefly within CM and EM were the contracting CD4+ clones; CD8+ ones were within EMRA.

TCRdb reprocessed the 5' RACE reads via MiXCR and lists one record per CDR3 protein. The table shows under 250,000 distinct CDR3 sequences, with approximately 15% occurring only once. The chain employs TRBV4-3 and TRBJ2-4; D is perhaps TRBD1 or TRBD2 (7 bases each). This TCR derives from an adult woman who had mild COVID-19 (a few samples of this study predate the infection). Cell type and time point are not known. Sequenced input: PBMCs or a T cell subset sorted from them (not recorded which). In nucleotides, the CDR3 is TGCGCCAGCAGCCCTGGGGGGGCTAGGGGTTCAGGGGGCATTCAGTACTTC. The encoded protein is CASSPGGARGSGGIQYF.